This T cell receptor (beta chain) is from a study of CD8+CD57+ T cells in acquired aplastic anemia. Study as a whole: Sorted CD4+ and CD8+ cells yielded 3.2 ug of DNA on average. Notes on the study in general: Patients and controls shared 25 to 30 CD8+ CDR3 sequences. Patients and healthy controls showed no significant CD8+ Simpson's diversity difference.

A word on this clonotype: Its antigen is not known.

Template material for TCR beta VDJ and CDR3 profiling consisted of genomic DNA. MiXCR, run by TCRdb on the reads, gives a single entry per CDR3 protein. The sample lists under 150,000 distinct CDR3 sequences; approximately 41% were seen once. Trimming cost V 5 bases and J 9 bases, with 13 bases left between them. The germline gives CDR1 SGHVS, CDR2 FQNEAQ. The CDR3 is 12 amino acids. The V gene is TRBV7-8, the J gene TRBJ2-5; D might be TRBD2 (5 bases). The sample was sorted CD4+, CD8+, or CD8+CD57+ T cells (not recorded which) from PBMCs. The origin of this receptor is a human donor in good health, serving as a control. The CDR3 DNA follows: TGTGCCAGCAGCCACCTTAGCGAGGCCCAGTACTTC. This codes for CASSHLSEAQYF.